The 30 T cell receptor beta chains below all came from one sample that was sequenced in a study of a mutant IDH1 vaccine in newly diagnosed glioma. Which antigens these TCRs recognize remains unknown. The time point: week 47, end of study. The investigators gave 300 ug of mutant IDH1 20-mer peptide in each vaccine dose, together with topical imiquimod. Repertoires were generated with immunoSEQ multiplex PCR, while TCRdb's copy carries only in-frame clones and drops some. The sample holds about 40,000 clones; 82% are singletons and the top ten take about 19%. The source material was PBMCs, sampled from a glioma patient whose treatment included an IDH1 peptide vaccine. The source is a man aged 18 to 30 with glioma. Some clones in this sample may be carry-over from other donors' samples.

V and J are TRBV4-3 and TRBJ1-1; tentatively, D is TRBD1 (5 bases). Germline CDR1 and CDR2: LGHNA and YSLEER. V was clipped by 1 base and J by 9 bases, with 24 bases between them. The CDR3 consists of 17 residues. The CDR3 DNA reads TGCGCCAGCAGCCAAGGTGTGGCAGGGAACTTGGGCGGGAAAGCTTTCTTT. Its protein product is CASSQGVAGNLGGKAFF.

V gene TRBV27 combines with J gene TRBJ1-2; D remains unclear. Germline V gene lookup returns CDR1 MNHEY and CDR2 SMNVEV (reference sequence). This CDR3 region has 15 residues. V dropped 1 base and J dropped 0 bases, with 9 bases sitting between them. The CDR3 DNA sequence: TGTGCCAGCAGTTTATTCGCTGGGACTAACTATGGCTACACCTTC. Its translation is CASSLFAGTNYGYTF.

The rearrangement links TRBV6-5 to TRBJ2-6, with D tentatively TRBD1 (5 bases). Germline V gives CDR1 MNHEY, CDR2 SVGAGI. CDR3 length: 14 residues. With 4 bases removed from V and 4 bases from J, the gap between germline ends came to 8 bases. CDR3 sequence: CASSWGRGANVLTF. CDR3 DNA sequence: TGTGCCAGCAGTTGGGGCAGGGGGGCCAACGTCCTGACTTTC.

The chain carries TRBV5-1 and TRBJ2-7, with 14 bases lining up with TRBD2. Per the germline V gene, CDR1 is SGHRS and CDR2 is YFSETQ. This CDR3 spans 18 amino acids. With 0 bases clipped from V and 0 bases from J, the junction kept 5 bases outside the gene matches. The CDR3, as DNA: TGCGCCAGCAGCTTGGGACTAGCGGGAGGGAGTAGCTCCTACGAGCAGTACTTC. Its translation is CASSLGLAGGSSSYEQYF.

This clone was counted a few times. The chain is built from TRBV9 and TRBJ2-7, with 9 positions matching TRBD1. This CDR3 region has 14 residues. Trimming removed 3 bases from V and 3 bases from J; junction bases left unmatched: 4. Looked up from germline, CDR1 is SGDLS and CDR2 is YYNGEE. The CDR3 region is CASSAGTGFYEQYF. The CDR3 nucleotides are TGTGCCAGCAGCGCCGGGACAGGGTTCTACGAGCAGTACTTC. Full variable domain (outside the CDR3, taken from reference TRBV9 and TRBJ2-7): DSGVTQTPKHLITATGQRVTLRCSPRSGDLSVYWYQQSLDQGLQFLIQYYNGEERAKGNILERFSAQQFPDLHSELNLSSLELGDSALYFCASSAGTGFYEQYFGPGTRLTVT.

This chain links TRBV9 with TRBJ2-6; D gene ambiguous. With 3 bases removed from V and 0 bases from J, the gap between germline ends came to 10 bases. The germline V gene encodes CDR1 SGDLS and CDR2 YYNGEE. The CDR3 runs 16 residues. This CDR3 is CASSDHWSSGANVLTF. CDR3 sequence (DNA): TGTGCCAGCAGCGACCACTGGAGCTCTGGGGCCAACGTCCTGACTTTC.

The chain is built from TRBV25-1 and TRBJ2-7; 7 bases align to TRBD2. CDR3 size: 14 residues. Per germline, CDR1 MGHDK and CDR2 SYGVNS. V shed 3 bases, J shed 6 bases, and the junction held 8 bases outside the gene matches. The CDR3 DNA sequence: TGTGCCAGCAGTGACGGCGGGAGAGTCGGCGAGCAGTACTTC. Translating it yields CASSDGGRVGEQYF.

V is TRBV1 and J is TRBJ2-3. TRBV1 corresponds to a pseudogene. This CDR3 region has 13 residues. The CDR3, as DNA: TGCACCAGCACCGAACTCTACGGCGATACGCAGTATTTT. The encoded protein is CTSTELYGDTQYF.

The CDR3 DNA reads as TGTGCCAGCAGCCGGACCAGGCAGCTCTACGAGCAGTACTTC. It translates to CASSRTRQLYEQYF. J is TRBJ2-7 and V is TRBV7-2; D gene unclear. This CDR3 comprises 14 residues. V shed 5 bases and J shed 3 bases, with 14 bases lying between them. Germline assignment: CDR1 SGHTA and CDR2 FQGNSA.

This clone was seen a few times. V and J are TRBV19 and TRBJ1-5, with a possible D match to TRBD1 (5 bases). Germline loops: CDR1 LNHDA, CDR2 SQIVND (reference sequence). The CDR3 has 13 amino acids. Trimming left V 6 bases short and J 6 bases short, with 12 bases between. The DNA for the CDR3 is TGTGCCAGTAGCAAGGGAAGGGGTCAGCCCCAGCATTTT. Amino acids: CASSKGRGQPQHF.

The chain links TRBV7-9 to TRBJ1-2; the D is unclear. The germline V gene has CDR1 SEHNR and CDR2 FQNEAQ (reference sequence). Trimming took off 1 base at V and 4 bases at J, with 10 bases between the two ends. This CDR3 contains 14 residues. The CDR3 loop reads CASSLVEAPYGYTF. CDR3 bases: TGTGCCAGCAGCTTAGTAGAGGCACCCTATGGCTACACCTTC.

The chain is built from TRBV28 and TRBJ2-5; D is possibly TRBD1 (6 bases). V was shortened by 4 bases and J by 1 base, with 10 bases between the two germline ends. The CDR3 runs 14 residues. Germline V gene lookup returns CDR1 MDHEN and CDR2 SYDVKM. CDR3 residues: CASSSRGFQETQYF. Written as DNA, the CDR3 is TGTGCCAGCAGTTCGAGGGGGTTCCAAGAGACCCAGTACTTC. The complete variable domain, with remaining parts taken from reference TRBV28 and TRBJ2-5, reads DVKVTQSSRYLVKRTGEKVFLECVQDMDHENMFWYRQDPGLGLRLIYFSYDVKMKEKGDIPEGYSVSREKKERFSLILESASTNQTSMYLCASSSRGFQETQYFGPGTRLLVL.

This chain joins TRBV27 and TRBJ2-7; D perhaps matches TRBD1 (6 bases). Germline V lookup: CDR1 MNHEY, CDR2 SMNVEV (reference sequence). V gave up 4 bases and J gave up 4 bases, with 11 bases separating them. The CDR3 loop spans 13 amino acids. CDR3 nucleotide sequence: TGTGCCAGCAGTTCCGGGACACCGTACGAGCAGTACTTC. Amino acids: CASSSGTPYEQYF.

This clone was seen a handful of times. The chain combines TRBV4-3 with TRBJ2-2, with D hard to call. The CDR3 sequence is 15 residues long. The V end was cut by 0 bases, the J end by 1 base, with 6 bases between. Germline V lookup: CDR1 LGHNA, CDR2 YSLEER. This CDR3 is CASSQEAGNTGELFF. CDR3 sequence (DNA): TGCGCCAGCAGCCAAGAGGCAGGGAACACCGGGGAGCTGTTTTTT.

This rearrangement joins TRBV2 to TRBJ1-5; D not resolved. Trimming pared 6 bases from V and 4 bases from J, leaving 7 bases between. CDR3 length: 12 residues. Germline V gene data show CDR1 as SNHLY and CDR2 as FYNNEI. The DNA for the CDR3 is TGTGCCAGCAGGGACGAAAATCAGCCCCAGCATTTT. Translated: CASRDENQPQHF.

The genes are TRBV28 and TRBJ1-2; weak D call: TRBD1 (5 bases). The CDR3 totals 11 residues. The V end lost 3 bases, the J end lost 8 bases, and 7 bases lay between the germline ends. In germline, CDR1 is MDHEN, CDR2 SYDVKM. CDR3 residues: CASSLGGGYTF. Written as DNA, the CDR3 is TGTGCCAGCAGTTTGGGGGGAGGCTACACCTTC.

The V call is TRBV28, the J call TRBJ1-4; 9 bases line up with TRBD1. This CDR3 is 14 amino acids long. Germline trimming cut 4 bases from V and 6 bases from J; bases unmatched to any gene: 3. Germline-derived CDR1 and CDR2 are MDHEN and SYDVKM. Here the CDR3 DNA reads TGTGCCAGCAGTTCGGACAGGGGTGATGAAAAACTGTTTTTT. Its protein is CASSSDRGDEKLFF.

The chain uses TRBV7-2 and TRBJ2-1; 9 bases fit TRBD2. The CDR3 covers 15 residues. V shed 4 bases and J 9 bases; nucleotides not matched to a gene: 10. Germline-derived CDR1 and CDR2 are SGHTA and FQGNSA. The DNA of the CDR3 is TGTGCCAGCAGCTCATTCGGCGGGGGGGCCGTTGAGCAGTTCTTC. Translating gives CASSSFGGGAVEQFF.

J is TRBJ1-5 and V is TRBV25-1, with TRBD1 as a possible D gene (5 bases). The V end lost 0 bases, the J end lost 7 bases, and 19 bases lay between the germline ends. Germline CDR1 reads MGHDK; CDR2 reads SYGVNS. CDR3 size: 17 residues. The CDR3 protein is CASSEYSGTDLGQPQHF. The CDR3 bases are TGTGCCAGCAGTGAATATTCCGGGACGGACCTGGGGCAGCCCCAGCATTTT.

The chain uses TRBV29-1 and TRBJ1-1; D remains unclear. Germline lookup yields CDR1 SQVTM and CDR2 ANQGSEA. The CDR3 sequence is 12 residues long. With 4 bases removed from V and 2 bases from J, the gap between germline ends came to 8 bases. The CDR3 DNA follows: TGCAGCGTTGGGAGGTTTAACACTGAAGCTTTCTTT. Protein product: CSVGRFNTEAFF.

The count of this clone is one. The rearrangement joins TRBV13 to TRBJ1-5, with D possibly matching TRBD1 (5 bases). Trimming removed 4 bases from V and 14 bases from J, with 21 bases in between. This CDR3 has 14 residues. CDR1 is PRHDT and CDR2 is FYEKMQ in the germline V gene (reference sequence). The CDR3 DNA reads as TGTGCCAGCAGCTCGCGGGGGACTACCCAGCCGAAGCATTTT. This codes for CASSSRGTTQPKHF.

Here the CDR3 DNA reads TGTGCCAGCAGCTCCCAGAGTTGGAACACTGAAGCTTTCTTT. This codes for CASSSQSWNTEAFF. V usage is TRBV7-6 and J usage is TRBJ1-1; D ambiguous. Germline CDR1 and CDR2: SGHVS and FNYEAQ. CDR3 size: 14 residues. V was cut by 4 bases and J by 1 base, with 10 bases left in between.

For the CDR3, the DNA is TGTGCCAGCAGCTTAGTTTCAGGGGGCGATTCACCCCTCCACTTT. This translates into CASSLVSGGDSPLHF. The J gene is TRBJ1-6, the V gene TRBV7-6; 8 bases line up with TRBD1. Germline V gives CDR1 SGHVS, CDR2 FNYEAQ. This CDR3 contains 15 residues. V lost 1 base, J lost 8 bases, and 4 bases stayed unmatched.

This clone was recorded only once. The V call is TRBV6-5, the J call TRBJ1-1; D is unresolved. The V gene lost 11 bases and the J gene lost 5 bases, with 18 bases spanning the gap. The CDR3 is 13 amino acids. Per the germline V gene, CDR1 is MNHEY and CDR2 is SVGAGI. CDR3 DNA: TGTGCCGCTAAGGGCCTGCCTCAGACTGAAGCTTTCTTT. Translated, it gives CAAKGLPQTEAFF.

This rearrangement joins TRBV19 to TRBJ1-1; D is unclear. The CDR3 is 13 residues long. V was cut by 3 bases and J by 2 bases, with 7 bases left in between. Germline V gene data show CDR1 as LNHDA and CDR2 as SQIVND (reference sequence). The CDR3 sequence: CASSMNSNTEAFF. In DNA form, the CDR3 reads TGTGCCAGTAGTATGAACAGTAACACTGAAGCTTTCTTT.

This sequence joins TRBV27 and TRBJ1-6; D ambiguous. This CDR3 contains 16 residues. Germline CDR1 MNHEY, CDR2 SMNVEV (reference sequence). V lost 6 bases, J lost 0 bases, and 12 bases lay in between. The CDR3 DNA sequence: TGTGCCAGCAGACCGGACGCAAACTCCTATAATTCACCCCTCCACTTT. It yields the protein CASRPDANSYNSPLHF.

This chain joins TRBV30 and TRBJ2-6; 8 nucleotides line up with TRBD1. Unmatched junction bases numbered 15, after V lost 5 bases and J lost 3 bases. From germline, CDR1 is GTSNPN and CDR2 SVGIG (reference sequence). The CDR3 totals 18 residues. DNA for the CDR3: TGTGCCTGGGGGCTGGGGGACAGGCTTCGGTTTGGGGCCAACGTCCTGACTTTC. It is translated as CAWGLGDRLRFGANVLTF. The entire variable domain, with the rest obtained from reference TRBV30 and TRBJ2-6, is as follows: SQTIHQWPATLVQPVGSPLSLECTVEGTSNPNLYWYRQAAGRGLQLLFYSVGIGQISSEVPQNLSASRPQDRQFILSSKKLLLSDSGFYLCAWGLGDRLRFGANVLTFGAGSRLTVL.

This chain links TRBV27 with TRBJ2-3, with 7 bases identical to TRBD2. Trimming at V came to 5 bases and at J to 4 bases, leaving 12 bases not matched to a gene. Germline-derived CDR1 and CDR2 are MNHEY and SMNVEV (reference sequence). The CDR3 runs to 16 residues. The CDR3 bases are TGTGCCAGCAGTCCTACTAGCGCCCAAGGGGCAGATACGCAGTATTTT. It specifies CASSPTSAQGADTQYF.

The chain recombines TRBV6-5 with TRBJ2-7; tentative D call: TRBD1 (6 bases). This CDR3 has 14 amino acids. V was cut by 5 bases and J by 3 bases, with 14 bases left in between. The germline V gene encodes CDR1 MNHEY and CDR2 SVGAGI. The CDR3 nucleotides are TGTGCCAGCAGTAGTTTGGACAGAAACTACGAGCAGTACTTC. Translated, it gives CASSSLDRNYEQYF.

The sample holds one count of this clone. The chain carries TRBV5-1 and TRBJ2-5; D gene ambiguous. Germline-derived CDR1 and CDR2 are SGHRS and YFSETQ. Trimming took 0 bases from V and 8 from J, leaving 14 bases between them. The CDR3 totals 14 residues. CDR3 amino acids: CASSLAGTKRTQYF. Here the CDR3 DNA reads TGCGCCAGCAGCTTGGCGGGTACCAAGAGAACCCAGTACTTC.